One T cell receptor (beta chain) is described in this entry. The entry originates in a study of blood T cell repertoires in COVID-19. Study at large: Sources were T cells, B-cell-depleted T cells, or PBMCs; the material itself was cDNA or gDNA.

In the study's own analysis: It was from reference gene primer amplification that nucleated cell counts were estimated. Only in-frame clones appear in the TCRdb table, and some are missing; sequencing was by immunoSEQ multiplex PCR. The V and J calls and clone size are taken from that table; D and trimming were inferred from the DNA. The sample has a few hundred thousand clones, nearly 90% seen once. Sequences were obtained from peripheral blood. The TCR sequence derives from an older woman with COVID-19, enrolled during active disease.

CDR3 sequence (DNA): TGTGCTAGCGACACAGGGCCCCTAGCGGGATGCCCAACCTACGAGCAGTACTTC. Protein sequence: CASDTGPLAGCPTYEQYF. This chain uses TRBV7-7 with TRBJ2-7; 9 nucleotides align to TRBD2. Per the germline V gene, CDR1 is SSHAT and CDR2 is FNYEAQ (reference sequence). The CDR3 covers 18 residues.